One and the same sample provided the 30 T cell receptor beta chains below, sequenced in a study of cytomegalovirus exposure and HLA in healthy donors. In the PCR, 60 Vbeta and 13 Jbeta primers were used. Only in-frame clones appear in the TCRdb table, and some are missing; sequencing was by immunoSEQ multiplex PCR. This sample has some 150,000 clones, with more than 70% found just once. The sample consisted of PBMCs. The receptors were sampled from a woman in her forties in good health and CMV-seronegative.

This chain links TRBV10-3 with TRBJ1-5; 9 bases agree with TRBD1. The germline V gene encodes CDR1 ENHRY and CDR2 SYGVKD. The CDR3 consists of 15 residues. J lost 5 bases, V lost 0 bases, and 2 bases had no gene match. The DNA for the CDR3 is TGTGCCATCAGTGAGTCGAACAGGGGGCATCAGCCCCAGCATTTT. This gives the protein CAISESNRGHQPQHF.

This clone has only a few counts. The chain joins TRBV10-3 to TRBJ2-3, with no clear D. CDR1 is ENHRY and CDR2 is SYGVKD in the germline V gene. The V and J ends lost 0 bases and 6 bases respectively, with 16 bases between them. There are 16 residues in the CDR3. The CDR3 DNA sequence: TGTGCCATCAGTGAGTCTACGCGGCCCCCCCGGGATACGCAGTATTTT. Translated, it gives CAISESTRPPRDTQYF.

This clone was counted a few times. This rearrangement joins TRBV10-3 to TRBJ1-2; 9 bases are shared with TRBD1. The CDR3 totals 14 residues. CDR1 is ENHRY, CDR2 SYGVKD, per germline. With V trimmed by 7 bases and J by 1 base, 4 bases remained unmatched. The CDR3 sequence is CAINGQGSNYGYTF. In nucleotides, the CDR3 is TGTGCCATCAATGGACAGGGGAGTAACTATGGCTACACCTTC.

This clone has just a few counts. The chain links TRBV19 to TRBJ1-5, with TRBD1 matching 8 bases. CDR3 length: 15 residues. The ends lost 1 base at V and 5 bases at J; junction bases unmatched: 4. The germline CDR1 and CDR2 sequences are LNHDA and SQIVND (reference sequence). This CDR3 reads CASSIGQGPHQPQHF. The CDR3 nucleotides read TGTGCCAGTAGTATAGGACAGGGGCCTCATCAGCCCCAGCATTTT.

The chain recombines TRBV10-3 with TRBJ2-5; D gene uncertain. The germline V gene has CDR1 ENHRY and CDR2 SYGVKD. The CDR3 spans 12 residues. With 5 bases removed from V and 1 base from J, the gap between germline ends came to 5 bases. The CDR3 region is CAISRVQETQYF. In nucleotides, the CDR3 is TGTGCCATCAGTAGAGTCCAAGAGACCCAGTACTTC.

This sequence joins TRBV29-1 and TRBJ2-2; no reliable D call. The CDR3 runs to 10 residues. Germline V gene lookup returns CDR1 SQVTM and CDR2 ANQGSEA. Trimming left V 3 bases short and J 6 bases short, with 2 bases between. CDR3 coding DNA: TGCAGCGTTGACTCCGGGGAGCTGTTTTTT. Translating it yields CSVDSGELFF.

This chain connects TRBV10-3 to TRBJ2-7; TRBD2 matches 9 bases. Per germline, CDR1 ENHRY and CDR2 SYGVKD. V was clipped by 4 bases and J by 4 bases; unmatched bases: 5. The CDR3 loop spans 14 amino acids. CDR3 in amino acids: CAISAGTSSYEQYF. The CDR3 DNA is TGTGCCATCAGTGCTGGGACTAGCTCTTACGAGCAGTACTTC.

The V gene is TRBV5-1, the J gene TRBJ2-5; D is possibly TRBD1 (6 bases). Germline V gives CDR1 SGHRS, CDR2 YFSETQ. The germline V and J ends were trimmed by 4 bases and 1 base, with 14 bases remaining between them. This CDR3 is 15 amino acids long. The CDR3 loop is CASSPGQYSQETQYF. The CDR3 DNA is TGCGCCAGCAGCCCCGGACAGTACTCCCAAGAGACCCAGTACTTC. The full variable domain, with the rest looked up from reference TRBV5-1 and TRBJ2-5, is KAGVTQTPRYLIKTRGQQVTLSCSPISGHRSVSWYQQTPGQGLQFLFEYFSETQRNKGNFPGRFSGRQFSNSRSEMNVSTLELGDSALYLCASSPGQYSQETQYFGPGTRLLVL.

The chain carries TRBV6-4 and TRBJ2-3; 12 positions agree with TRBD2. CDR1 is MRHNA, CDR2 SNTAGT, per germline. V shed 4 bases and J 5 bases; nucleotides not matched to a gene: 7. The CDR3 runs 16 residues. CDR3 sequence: CASSVSSGGAGDTQYF. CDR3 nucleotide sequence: TGTGCCAGCAGTGTTTCTAGCGGGGGGGCCGGAGATACGCAGTATTTT.

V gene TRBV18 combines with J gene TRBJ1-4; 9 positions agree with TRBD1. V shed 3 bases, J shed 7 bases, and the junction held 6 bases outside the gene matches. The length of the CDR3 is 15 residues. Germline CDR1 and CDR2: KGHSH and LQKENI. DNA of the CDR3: TGTGCCAGCTCACCCGCGGACAGGGGCTCTGAAAAACTGTTTTTT. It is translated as CASSPADRGSEKLFF. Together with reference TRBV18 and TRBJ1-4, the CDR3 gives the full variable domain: NAGVMQNPRHLVRRRGQEARLRCSPMKGHSHVYWYRQLPEEGLKFMVYLQKENIIDESGMPKERFSAEFPKEGPSILRIQQVVRGDSAAYFCASSPADRGSEKLFFGSGTQLSVL.

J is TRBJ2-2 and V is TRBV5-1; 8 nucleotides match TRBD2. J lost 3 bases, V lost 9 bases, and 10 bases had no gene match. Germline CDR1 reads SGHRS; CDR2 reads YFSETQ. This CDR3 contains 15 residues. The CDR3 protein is CANGGLAGDTGELFF. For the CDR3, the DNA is TGCGCCAACGGGGGGCTAGCGGGTGACACCGGGGAGCTGTTTTTT.

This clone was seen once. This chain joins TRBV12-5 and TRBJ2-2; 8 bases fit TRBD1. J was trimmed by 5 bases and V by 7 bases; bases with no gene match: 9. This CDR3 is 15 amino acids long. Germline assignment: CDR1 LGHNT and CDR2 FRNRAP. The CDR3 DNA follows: TGTGCTAGTGCGTCTGACAGGGGCGCGACCGGGGAGCTGTTTTTT. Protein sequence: CASASDRGATGELFF. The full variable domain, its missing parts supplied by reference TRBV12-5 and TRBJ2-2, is DARVTQTPRHKVTEMGQEVTMRCQPILGHNTVFWYRQTMMQGLELLAYFRNRAPLDDSGMPKDRFSAEMPDATLATLKIQPSEPRDSAVYFCASASDRGATGELFFGEGSRLTVL.

The CDR3 is CASNSYPPIPYGYTF. DNA for the CDR3: TGTGCCAGCAATTCATACCCTCCTATCCCCTATGGCTACACCTTC. The V call is TRBV21-1, the J call TRBJ1-2. TRBV21-1 is deemed a pseudogene. This CDR3 is built from 15 residues.

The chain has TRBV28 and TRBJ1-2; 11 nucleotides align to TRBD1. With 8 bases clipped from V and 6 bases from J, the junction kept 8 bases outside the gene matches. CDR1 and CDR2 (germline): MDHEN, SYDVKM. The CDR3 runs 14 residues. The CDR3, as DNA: TGTGCCAGCCATGGGACAGGGGGATGGAATGGCTACACCTTC. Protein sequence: CASHGTGGWNGYTF.

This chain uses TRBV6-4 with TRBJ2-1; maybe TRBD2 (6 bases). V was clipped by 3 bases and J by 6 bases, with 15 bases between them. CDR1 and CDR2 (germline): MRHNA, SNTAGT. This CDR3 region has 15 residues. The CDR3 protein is CASSEVAEGSNEQFF. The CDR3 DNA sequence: TGTGCCAGCAGTGAAGTAGCGGAGGGGAGCAATGAGCAGTTCTTC.

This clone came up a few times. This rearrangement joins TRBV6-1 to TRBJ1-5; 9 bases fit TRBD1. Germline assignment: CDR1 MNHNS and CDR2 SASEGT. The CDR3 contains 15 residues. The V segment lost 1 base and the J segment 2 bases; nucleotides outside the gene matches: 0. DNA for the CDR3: TGTGCCAGCAGTGAAGGACAGGGGGGCAATCAGCCCCAGCATTTT. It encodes CASSEGQGGNQPQHF.

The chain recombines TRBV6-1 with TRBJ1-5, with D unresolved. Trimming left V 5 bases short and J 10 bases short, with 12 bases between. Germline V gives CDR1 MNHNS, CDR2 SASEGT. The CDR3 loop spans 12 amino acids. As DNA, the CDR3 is TGTGCCAGCAGTATTCCCCCCACACCCCAGCATTTT. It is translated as CASSIPPTPQHF.

As DNA, the CDR3 is TGTGCCAGCAGTGAATTTACAGGCGGGGTAGACAATTCACCCCTCCACTTT. It encodes CASSEFTGGVDNSPLHF. The chain recombines TRBV6-1 with TRBJ1-6; TRBD1 might be the D (5 bases). The CDR3 sequence is 17 residues long. The germline gives CDR1 MNHNS, CDR2 SASEGT. The ends were cut back, 2 bases at V and 7 bases at J, with 18 bases in the middle.

CDR3 protein: CASSQAPGQGVEKLFF. CDR3 sequence (DNA): TGTGCCAGCAGCCAAGCACCGGGACAGGGGGTTGAAAAACTGTTTTTT. The chain employs TRBV4-2 and TRBJ1-4, with 11 bases fitting TRBD1. Germline values: CDR1 LGHNA, CDR2 YNFKEQ. The junction had 5 bases not matched to a gene; V was cut back by 1 base and J by 7 bases. This CDR3 spans 16 amino acids.

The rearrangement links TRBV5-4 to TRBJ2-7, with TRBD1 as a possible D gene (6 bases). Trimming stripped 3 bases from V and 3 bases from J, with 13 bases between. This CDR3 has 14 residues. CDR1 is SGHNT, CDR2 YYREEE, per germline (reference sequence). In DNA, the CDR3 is TGTGCCAGCAGCTCGAGGGGACAAAACTACGAGCAGTACTTC. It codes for CASSSRGQNYEQYF.

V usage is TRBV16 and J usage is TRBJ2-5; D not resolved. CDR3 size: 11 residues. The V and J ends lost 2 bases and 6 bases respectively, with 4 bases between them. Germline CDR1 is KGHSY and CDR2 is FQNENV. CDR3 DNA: TGTGCCAGCAGCCAAACAAAGACCCAGTACTTC. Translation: CASSQTKTQYF.

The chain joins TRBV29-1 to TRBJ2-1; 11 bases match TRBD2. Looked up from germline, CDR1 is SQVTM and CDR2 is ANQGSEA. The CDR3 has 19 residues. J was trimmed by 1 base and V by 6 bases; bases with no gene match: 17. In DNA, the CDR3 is TGCAGCGTCGCGACTAGCGGGGCCCTTGTTGGGAGTTCCTACAATGAGCAGTTCTTC. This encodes CSVATSGALVGSSYNEQFF.

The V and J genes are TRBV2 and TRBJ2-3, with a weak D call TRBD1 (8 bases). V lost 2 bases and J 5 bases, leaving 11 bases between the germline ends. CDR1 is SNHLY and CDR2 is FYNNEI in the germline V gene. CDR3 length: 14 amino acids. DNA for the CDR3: TGTGCCAGCAGTGAAAACAGGGGGGGAGATACGCAGTATTTT. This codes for CASSENRGGDTQYF.

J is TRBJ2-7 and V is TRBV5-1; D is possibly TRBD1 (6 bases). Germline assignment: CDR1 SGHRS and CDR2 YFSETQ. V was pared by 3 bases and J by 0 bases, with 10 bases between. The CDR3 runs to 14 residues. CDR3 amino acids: CASSYRTASYEQYF. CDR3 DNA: TGCGCCAGCAGCTACCGGACAGCCTCCTACGAGCAGTACTTC.

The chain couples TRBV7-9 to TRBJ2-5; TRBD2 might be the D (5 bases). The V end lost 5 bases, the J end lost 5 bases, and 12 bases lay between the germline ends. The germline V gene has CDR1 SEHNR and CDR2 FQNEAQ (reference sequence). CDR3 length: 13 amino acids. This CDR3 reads CASSRPDLETQYF. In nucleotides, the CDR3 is TGTGCCAGCAGCCGCCCGGACTTGGAGACCCAGTACTTC.

In DNA form, the CDR3 reads TGCAGCGTCCCCGGGGACAGCGAATACGAGCAGTACTTC. Translating gives CSVPGDSEYEQYF. The V gene is TRBV29-1, the J gene TRBJ2-7; TRBD1 agrees at 7 bases. V lost 6 bases, J lost 4 bases, and 9 bases stayed unmatched. Germline V gives CDR1 SQVTM, CDR2 ANQGSEA. CDR3 length: 13 amino acids.

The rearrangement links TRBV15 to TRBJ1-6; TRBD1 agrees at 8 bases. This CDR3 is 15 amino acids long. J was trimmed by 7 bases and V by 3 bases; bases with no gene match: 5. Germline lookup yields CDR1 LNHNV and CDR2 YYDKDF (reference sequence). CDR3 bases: TGTGCCACCAGCAGGACAGGGGCGGAGAATTCACCCCTCCACTTT. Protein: CATSRTGAENSPLHF.

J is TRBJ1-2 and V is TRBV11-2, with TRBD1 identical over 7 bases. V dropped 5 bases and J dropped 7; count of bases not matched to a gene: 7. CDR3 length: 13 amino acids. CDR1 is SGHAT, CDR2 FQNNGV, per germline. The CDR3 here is CASSRDRVGGYTF. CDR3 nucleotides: TGTGCCAGCAGCCGCGACAGGGTCGGTGGCTACACCTTC.

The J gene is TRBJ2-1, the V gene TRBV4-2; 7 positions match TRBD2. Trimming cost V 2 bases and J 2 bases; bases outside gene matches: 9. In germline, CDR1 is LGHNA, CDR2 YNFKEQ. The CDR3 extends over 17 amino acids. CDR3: CASSQYFGEGPYNEQFF. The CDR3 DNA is TGTGCCAGCAGCCAATATTTCGGGGAGGGCCCCTACAATGAGCAGTTCTTC.

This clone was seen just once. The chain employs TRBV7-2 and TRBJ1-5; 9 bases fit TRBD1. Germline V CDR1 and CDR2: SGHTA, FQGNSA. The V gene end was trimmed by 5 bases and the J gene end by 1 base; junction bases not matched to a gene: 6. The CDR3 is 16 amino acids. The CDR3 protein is CASSRGDRASNQPQHF. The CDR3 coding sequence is TGTGCCAGCAGCCGAGGGGACAGGGCGAGCAATCAGCCCCAGCATTTT.